This passage covers 17 T cell receptor beta chains from one sample sequenced in a study of shared clonotypes between healthy human individuals. Assay: immunoSEQ multiplex PCR; the TCRdb copy retains only in-frame clones and omits some. The table records over a million clones, around three quarters of them present only once. Specimen: memory CD4+ T cells from PBMCs. Subset given: CD45RA-negative fraction. These receptors all stem from a man aged 18 to 29 in good health. Some clones in this sample may be carry-over from other donors' samples.

This chain connects TRBV29-1 to TRBJ1-2, with 7 bases matching TRBD1. J was trimmed by 4 bases and V by 7 bases; bases with no gene match: 9. This CDR3 has 13 residues. The germline V gene has CDR1 SQVTM and CDR2 ANQGSEA. Here the CDR3 DNA reads TGCAGCGACCAAAGGGGGCAGGGCTATGGCTACACCTTC. It codes for CSDQRGQGYGYTF.

This clone was seen a few times. The chain couples TRBV29-1 to TRBJ2-5; a possible D gene is TRBD2 (5 bases). The CDR3 runs 13 residues. Per the germline V gene, CDR1 is SQVTM and CDR2 is ANQGSEA. V lost 6 bases to trimming and J lost 1 base, with 12 bases between them. CDR3 residues: CSVDAGIQETQYF. The CDR3 DNA sequence: TGCAGCGTCGACGCCGGGATCCAAGAGACCCAGTACTTC.

The chain is built from TRBV20-1 and TRBJ2-1; D uncertain. The V and J ends lost 4 bases and 7 bases respectively, with 8 bases between them. Germline-derived CDR1 and CDR2 are DFQATT and SNEGSKA (reference sequence). This CDR3 contains 11 residues. The CDR3 sequence is CSAIRRNEQFF. In DNA, the CDR3 is TGCAGTGCTATCAGGCGGAATGAGCAGTTCTTC.

Concerning this clone itself: Other nucleotide sequences in the sample specify the same CDR3. The chain joins TRBV6-5 to TRBJ1-3; D possibly corresponds to TRBD1 (5 bases). Germline CDR1 is MNHEY and CDR2 is SVGAGI. The CDR3 extends over 14 amino acids. The V end lost 4 bases, the J end lost 4 bases, and 11 bases lay between the germline ends. The CDR3 DNA sequence: TGTGCCAGCAGTTCCGGGACGGCCGGAAACACCATATATTTT. Its protein product is CASSSGTAGNTIYF.

This rearrangement joins TRBV29-1 to TRBJ2-7; D is unclear. V gave up 6 bases and J gave up 4 bases, with 22 bases separating them. The CDR3 has 15 residues. Germline values: CDR1 SQVTM, CDR2 ANQGSEA. The CDR3 is CSVRLGSQETYEQYF. As DNA, the CDR3 is TGCAGCGTCCGCCTAGGGTCGCAGGAGACTTACGAGCAGTACTTC.

This chain joins TRBV5-1 and TRBJ2-1; 11 nucleotides align to TRBD2. This CDR3 is built from 16 residues. J lost 9 bases, V lost 1 base, and 9 bases had no gene match. Germline CDR1 is SGHRS and CDR2 is YFSETQ. CDR3 region: CASSLLAGGLGGEQFF. As DNA, the CDR3 is TGCGCCAGCAGCTTGTTAGCGGGAGGGCTGGGCGGTGAGCAGTTCTTC. Complete variable domain (other parts from reference TRBV5-1 and TRBJ2-1): KAGVTQTPRYLIKTRGQQVTLSCSPISGHRSVSWYQQTPGQGLQFLFEYFSETQRNKGNFPGRFSGRQFSNSRSEMNVSTLELGDSALYLCASSLLAGGLGGEQFFGPGTRLTVL.

This chain connects TRBV29-1 to TRBJ2-5; 10 bases match TRBD1. The DNA end lines up better with TRBJ2-7; the J call may be wrong. The CDR3 consists of 12 residues. Per germline, CDR1 SQVTM and CDR2 ANQGSEA. Here the CDR3 reads CSVDRGGYEQYF. The CDR3 nucleotides are TGCAGCGTGGACAGGGGGGGTTACGAGCAGTACTTC.

Only a few counts were recorded for this clone. This chain joins TRBV28 and TRBJ2-1, with 11 bases lining up with TRBD1. The CDR3 length is 13 residues. J gave up 8 bases and V 9 bases, and 6 bases lay outside the gene matches. Germline V gives CDR1 MDHEN, CDR2 SYDVKM. CDR3 coding DNA: TGTGCCAGTGTGCGGACAGGGGGCGATGAGCAGTTCTTC. Protein sequence: CASVRTGGDEQFF.

The gene calls are TRBV5-6 and TRBJ2-5; 8 bases line up with TRBD1. Germline V gene lookup returns CDR1 SGHDT and CDR2 YYEEEE. The V gene end was trimmed by 1 base and the J gene end by 5 bases; junction bases not matched to a gene: 7. The CDR3 is made up of 15 amino acids. CDR3 DNA: TGTGCCAGCAGCTTGAAGGGACAGGATTGGGAGACCCAGTACTTC. Protein sequence: CASSLKGQDWETQYF.

In the case of this clone: This CDR3 is also generated by other DNA sequences in the sample. V usage is TRBV14 and J usage is TRBJ1-1, with D possibly matching TRBD1 (5 bases). V lost 0 bases, J lost 3 bases, and 8 bases lay in between. CDR3 length equals 14 residues. The V gene's germline CDR1 is SGHDN and CDR2 FVKESK. The CDR3 spells CASSQDRGDTEAFF. The CDR3 DNA is TGTGCCAGCAGCCAAGATCGGGGGGACACTGAAGCTTTCTTT.

The rearrangement uses TRBV28 and TRBJ1-2; D might be TRBD1 (5 bases). The CDR3 is 15 amino acids. Germline loops: CDR1 MDHEN, CDR2 SYDVKM. V was cut by 5 bases and J by 6 bases, with 19 bases left in between. Here the CDR3 reads CASSSLGELTHGYTF. The CDR3 coding sequence is TGTGCCAGCAGTAGCCTAGGGGAGTTGACGCATGGCTACACCTTC.

The CDR3 protein is CASSLRDGIRNEQFF. The CDR3, as DNA: TGTGCCAGCAGCCTCAGAGATGGTATTCGCAATGAGCAGTTCTTC. The rearrangement uses TRBV7-3 and TRBJ2-1; no firm D call. There are 15 residues in the CDR3. V gave up 5 bases and J gave up 6 bases, with 17 bases separating them. Germline loops: CDR1 SGHTA, CDR2 FQGTGA. The variable domain in full, completed from reference TRBV7-3 and TRBJ2-1, reads GAGVSQTPSNKVTEKGKYVELRCDPISGHTALYWYRQSLGQGPEFLIYFQGTGAADDSGLPNDRFFAVRPEGSVSTLKIQRTERGDSAVYLCASSLRDGIRNEQFFGPGTRLTVL.

This sequence joins TRBV4-2 and TRBJ2-2; D is uncertain. Germline assignment: CDR1 LGHNA and CDR2 YNFKEQ. V was cut by 3 bases and J by 3 bases, with 8 bases left in between. The CDR3 is 14 amino acids. DNA of the CDR3: TGTGCCAGCAGCCAGACCTCGGACACCGGGGAGCTGTTTTTT. Translated: CASSQTSDTGELFF.

This clone was detected only once. The V call is TRBV5-4, the J call TRBJ2-7, with 7 bases aligning to TRBD1. V shed 4 bases and J 1 base; nucleotides not matched to a gene: 17. Germline lookup yields CDR1 SGHNT and CDR2 YYREEE (reference sequence). CDR3 length equals 18 residues. CDR3 DNA: TGTGCCAGCAGCCGCCGGGACAGTTATAGCCTTTTTTCCTACGAGCAGTACTTC. It is translated as CASSRRDSYSLFSYEQYF.

The chain joins TRBV11-1 to TRBJ2-7; 9 nucleotides agree with TRBD1. The CDR3 runs 14 residues. V shed 4 bases and J 2 bases; nucleotides not matched to a gene: 3. The germline CDR1 and CDR2 sequences are SGHAT and FQDESV (reference sequence). CDR3 amino acids: CASSSRTGAYEQYF. In nucleotides, the CDR3 is TGTGCCAGCAGCTCCAGGACAGGGGCCTACGAGCAGTACTTC.

The rearrangement uses TRBV6-6 and TRBJ1-2; D is possibly TRBD1 (6 bases). Per germline, CDR1 MNHNY and CDR2 SVGAGI (reference sequence). The V end lost 2 bases, the J end lost 8 bases, and 21 bases lay between the germline ends. CDR3 size: 16 residues. CDR3 bases: TGTGCCAGCAGTTACGAGGGGGGAAGGGGCTGGTACGGCTACACCTTC. Its protein is CASSYEGGRGWYGYTF.

The CDR3 here is CASSLSNWGGDEQYF. CDR3 DNA: TGTGCCAGCTCCCTCTCGAACTGGGGGGGGGACGAGCAGTACTTC. V usage is TRBV27 and J usage is TRBJ2-5, with 7 bases identical to TRBD2. The DNA matches TRBJ2-7 better at its end, which makes the J call doubtful. This CDR3 has 15 residues. The germline gives CDR1 MNHEY, CDR2 SMNVEV (reference sequence).